This paragraph reports one T cell receptor beta chain. The target antigen is unknown. There are 14 residues in the CDR3. From germline, CDR1 is SGHRS and CDR2 YFSETQ. V was pared by 5 bases and J by 5 bases, with 7 bases of the junction left unmatched. Clones were read by immunoSEQ multiplex PCR, and TCRdb kept only the in-frame ones, dropping some. Of 110,000 or so clones detected, about 87% appear once; the ten largest clones hold under 9%. Collection occurred without any documented infections or immune events in donors. This sample is drawn from a study of identifying expanded T cells in peripheral blood. General study results and limits: Clone count variance between approximately two-week samples rose with total template count.

The chain recombines TRBV5-1 with TRBJ2-1, with 7 bases that match TRBD1. The sequence was collected from a person between 18 and 70 years old in good health. Sequenced sample: blood. The CDR3 is CASRTGFNDNEQFF. The CDR3 bases are TGCGCCAGCAGGACAGGGTTCAATGACAATGAGCAGTTCTTC.